This T cell receptor (beta chain) was sequenced for a study of T cells in Graves' hyperthyroidism and ophthalmopathy (dated by TCRdb to the late 2010s). Concerning the study at large: Peripheral blood was collected at initial diagnosis, before any treatment. A discovery cohort of about 100 patients, roughly 45 with Graves' ophthalmopathy and approximately 55 with stable Graves' hyperthyroidism, was used to find distinguishing TCR V-J signatures. Whether ophthalmopathy could be predicted prospectively was tested in an independent validation cohort made up of under 20 hyperthyroidism patients plus 17 patients who later progressed to ophthalmopathy. The 75 to 100 discovery patients were divided at random into training and test sets in a 7:3 ratio. The study also compared thyroid tissue and blood T-cell repertoires from roughly six Graves' hyperthyroidism patients. Once sampling was done, hyperthyroidism patients were given methimazole at a starting dose of 30 mg daily, whereas ophthalmopathy patients were given high-dose intravenous methylprednisolone. According to the paper, TCR Vbeta CDR3 sequencing was carried out on over 130 peripheral blood samples, which came from fewer than 50 ophthalmopathy, about 75 hyperthyroidism and roughly 17 progressor patients.

Amplification of TCR beta CDR3 regions was carried out from RNA transcripts. A first-round RT-PCR of the TCR CDR3 used the HTBI primer set with the Qiagen OneStep RT-PCR kit. Libraries were constructed in a second round of multiplex PCR, after which size selection and purification were carried out. Sequencing of the libraries was done on an Illumina HiSeq2000 using paired-end 100 bp reads. The original methods were these. SOAPnuke was used to process the raw data, with reads discarded if the reads contained adapters or uncalled bases, had a mean Phred below 15, or lacked an exact constant-primer or identifier match. High-quality paired reads were merged using COPE v1.2.5, and each unique nucleotide sequence was defined as a clonotype. MiTCR v1.1 was used to align clonotypes to the IMGT TRBV, TRBD and TRBJ reference segments. Only V-J combinations with frequency above 0.0001, covering about 99% of repertoires, were analysed. The TCS score was defined as F50 (clonal expansion) divided by E x V (chaos), with BLOSUM62-based TCRdist calculated between CDR3 peptides within each V-J. Welch's t-statistics and random forest reduced 450 to 600 V-J features to 13, which were used in a naive Bayes classifier (R e1071). TCRdb reworked the public reads: Q25 trimming with fastp, MiXCR clone assembly, productive beta chains retained. Rows with a matching CDR3 protein are joined into one entry that keeps the most common DNA and genes. It is TCRdb's table, rather than the study itself, that gives the V and J calls and clone size. In all, the sample holds hundreds of thousands of distinct CDR3 sequences, and roughly 22% of those were seen once. Roughly 60% of the sample lies in the top ten.

From the cysteine up to the phenylalanine, the CDR3 has a length of 16 residues. The retained sequence is limited to the CDR3, 48 bases, with the frame set at the first base. V has 8 bases trimmed and J has 2 bases trimmed; junction bases matching no gene number 12. CDR1 and CDR2 were assigned from the germline V gene as SNHLY and FYNNEI. Ophthalmopathy patients had moderately to severely active disease, with a Clinical Activity Score of 3 or more, a NOSPECS grade of 4 or more, and a disease duration of less than 3 months. Exclusion was applied to patients with uncontrolled infections, other autoimmune diseases, pregnancy or lactation. Diagnoses relied on clinical symptoms, serum thyroxine and TRAb, thyroid ultrasound and orbital computed tomography. PBMCs were separated from 10 ml of fresh peripheral blood using Ficoll-Paque density gradient centrifugation. Total RNA was extracted using Trizol reagent, and RNA quality was assessed on an Agilent 2100 Bioanalyzer.

To note about this clonotype: Its antigen is currently not known. Nothing much larger sits one base from this clone, and base qualities are not available.

On the study overall, not on this receptor specifically: Most expanded thyroid clonotypes (frequency above 0.001) were also found in blood, which suggests that blood repertoires may mirror thyroid immune responses. No statistical method was used to fix the sample size in advance, and group allocation was not hidden from the investigators. In validation, progression to ophthalmopathy was predicted by the model with approximately 67% sensitivity and 72.22% specificity, a median of about 6.8 months before onset. In cross-validation, a model built on a 13 V-J signature told ophthalmopathy apart from stable hyperthyroidism with 87.88% sensitivity and about 81% specificity, and in testing the same model reached 80%/75%.

Sequencing was performed on blood. This receptor was identified in a man between 25 and 39 years old with Graves' ophthalmopathy. The chain was built from TRBV2 and TRBJ2-3; TRBD2 fits 8 bases in the junction. Here the CDR3 is given as CASGLRTSFSTDTQYF. The DNA reads TGTGCCAGCGGATTACGGACTAGCTTTTCCACAGATACGCAGTATTTT. When the CDR3 is completed using the reference TRBV2 and TRBJ2-3 genes on either side, the full variable domain is EPEVTQTPSHQVTQMGQEVILRCVPISNHLYFYWYRQILGQKVEFLVSFYNNEISEKSEIFDDQFSVERPDGSNFTLKIRSTKLEDSAMYFCASGLRTSFSTDTQYFGPGTRLTVL.